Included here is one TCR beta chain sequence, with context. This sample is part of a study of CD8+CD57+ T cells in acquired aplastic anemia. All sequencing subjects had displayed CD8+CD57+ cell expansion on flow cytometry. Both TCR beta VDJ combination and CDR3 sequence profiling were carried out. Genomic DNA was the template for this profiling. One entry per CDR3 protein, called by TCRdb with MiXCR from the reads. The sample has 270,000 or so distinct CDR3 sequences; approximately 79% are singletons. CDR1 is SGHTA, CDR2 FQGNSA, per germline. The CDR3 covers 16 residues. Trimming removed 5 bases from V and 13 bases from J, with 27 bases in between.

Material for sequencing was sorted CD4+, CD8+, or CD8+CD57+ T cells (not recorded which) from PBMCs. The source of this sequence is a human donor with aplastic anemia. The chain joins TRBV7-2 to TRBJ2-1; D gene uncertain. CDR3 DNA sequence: TGTGCCAGCAGCCCGCGGCGGTTGGAAGAGACCCAGTACCAGTTCTTC. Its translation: CASSPRRLEETQYQFF.